The subject of this entry is one T cell receptor beta chain. Its antigen is as yet unknown. The sample belongs to a study of T cells expressing NK-cell markers. About the study: It was from sorted CD3+CD56+NKG2C+, CD3+CD56+NKG2C- and CD3+CD56-NKG2C+ T cells that TCR beta repertoires came. Study conclusions and caveats: There were a handful of donors in whom these clonotypes also led the CD3+CD56-NKG2C+ fraction.

CDR3 length equals 15 residues. The germline V gene encodes CDR1 DFQATT and CDR2 SNEGSKA (reference sequence). In generating TCR beta cDNA, 5'RACE template switching with UMIs was used. For each CDR3 protein, TCRdb gives one entry from its re-call of the 5' RACE reads, without DNA. The listing records roughly 160,000 distinct CDR3 sequences. This TCR was recovered from a man aged 18-70 years in good health. V gene TRBV20-1 combines with J gene TRBJ1-5; TCRdb lists TRBD1, though no DNA is available to test this call. The sample taken for sequencing was blood T cells: a sorted CD56 or NKG2C T cell subset, CD4+ or CD8+ T cells, or bulk PBMC T cells (not recorded which). CDR3 sequence: CSARDPGEAGQPQHF.